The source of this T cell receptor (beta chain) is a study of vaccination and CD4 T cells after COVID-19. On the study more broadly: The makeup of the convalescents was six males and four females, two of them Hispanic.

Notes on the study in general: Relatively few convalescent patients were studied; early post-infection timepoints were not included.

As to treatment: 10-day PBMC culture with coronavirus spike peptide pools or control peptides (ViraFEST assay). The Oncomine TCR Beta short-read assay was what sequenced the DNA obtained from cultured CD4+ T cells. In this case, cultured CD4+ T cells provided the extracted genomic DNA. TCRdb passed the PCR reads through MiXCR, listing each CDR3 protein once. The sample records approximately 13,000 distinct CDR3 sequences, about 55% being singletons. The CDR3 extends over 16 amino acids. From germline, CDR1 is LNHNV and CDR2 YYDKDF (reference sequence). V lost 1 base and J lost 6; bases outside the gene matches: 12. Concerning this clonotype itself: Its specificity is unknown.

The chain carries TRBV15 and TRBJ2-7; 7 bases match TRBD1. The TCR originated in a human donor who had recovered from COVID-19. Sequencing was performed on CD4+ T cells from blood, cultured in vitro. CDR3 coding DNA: TGTGCCACCAGCAGAGTAGTAGGGACAGAGGTCCTCGAGCAGTACTTC. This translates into CATSRVVGTEVLEQYF.